The present entry profiles one T cell receptor (beta chain) with its context. Its antigen is unknown. The junction departs from the called germline gene at one end, perhaps through a read error. The CDR3 runs 15 residues. CDR1 is GTSNPN, CDR2 SVGIG, per germline (reference sequence). Some clones are missing from TCRdb's copy, which holds only in-frame ones; the method was immunoSEQ multiplex PCR. The top ten clones hold about 18% of a sample with 80,000 to 100,000 clones, around 83% of them seen once. The record originates from a study of graft-versus-host responses after intestinal transplantation. Study-wide results and limits: Recipient marrow harbored GvH clones, some of which surfaced first in ileum or blood.

This receptor was taken from a human donor who received an intestinal transplant. The V call is TRBV30, the J call TRBJ2-3; D is possibly TRBD1 or TRBD2 (5 bases each). This specimen was unstimulated CD8+ T cells sorted from spleen or lymph node cells, taken before intestinal transplant. The CDR3 sequence is CAWSVILASTGTQYF. The CDR3 DNA reads TGTGCCTGGAGTGTAATCCTCGCTAGCACAGGTACGCAGTATTTT.